These T cell receptor beta chains were read from a single sample in a study of cytomegalovirus exposure and HLA in healthy donors. Assay: immunoSEQ multiplex PCR; the TCRdb copy retains only in-frame clones and omits some. The top ten clones hold roughly 5.4% of a sample with 200,000 to 250,000 clones, 75% to 90% of them seen once. The sequencing sample was made of PBMCs. Receptor source: a woman aged 18-35 years in good health and CMV-seronegative. The conserved cysteine and the conserved F or W are not part of the CDR3 here. The order of the fields is J gene, V gene, CDR3 length, CDR3 protein.

TRBJ1-1,TRBV29-1,10,SVEDSAGEAF
TRBJ1-2,TRBV25-1,10,ASSEQGRGYT
TRBJ1-6,TRBV7-3,14,ASSLGGFTYNSPLH
TRBJ2-1,TRBV5-4,13,ASSTLAGGKDEQF
TRBJ2-5,TRBV28,11,ASSIQGRETQY
TRBJ1-2,TRBV2,13,ASRIQGAASYGYT
TRBJ1-1,TRBV18,12,ASSPRGQGTEAF
TRBJ1-1,TRBV29-1,11,SATVRVNTEAF
TRBJ2-4,TRBV15,13,ATSRSRTGSDIQY
TRBJ2-7,TRBV25-1,13,ASSREGSPGREQY
TRBJ2-5,TRBV2,16,ASSGSTGETHHQETQY
TRBJ2-7,TRBV9,12,ASSPRGRAYEQY
TRBJ1-1,TRBV2,15,ASSGGGSVRGLNEAF
TRBJ1-1,TRBV27,13,ASSFRIHRHTEAF
TRBJ1-4,TRBV6-5,12,ASSRVRKREKLF
TRBJ1-1,TRBV15,11,ATSGQWNTEAF
TRBJ1-1,TRBV6-6,10,AISLGNTEAF
TRBJ2-1,TRBV19,10,ASGGAYNEQF
TRBJ1-5,TRBV11-2,12,ASSPTGGHQPQH
TRBJ2-7,TRBV18,11,ASSSGSSYEQY
TRBJ1-1,TRBV29-1,12,SARKQGSNTEAF
TRBJ2-7,TRBV30,12,AWSVGSGLYEQY
TRBJ2-2,TRBV2,15,ASSGIPPPQGTGELF
TRBJ1-1,TRBV15,13,ATSWRGQGRTEAF
TRBJ1-2,TRBV7-2,13,ASSSSKRGASGYT
TRBJ1-2,TRBV10-1,11,ASSAGEAYGYT
TRBJ2-2,TRBV2,14,ASRGQGVFRTGELF
TRBJ1-2,TRBV6-1,10,ASTATGSGYT
TRBJ1-6,TRBV30,15,AWSPRDRGILRSPLH
TRBJ2-6,TRBV5-1,14,ASSFAGGAGANVLT
TRBJ1-5,TRBV6-4,11,ASSPVIGQPQH
TRBJ2-3,TRBV25-1,12,ASSAQISTDTQY
TRBJ2-7,TRBV19,13,ASSSRDRGWYEQY
TRBJ2-7,TRBV19,13,ASSMGLAGTYEQY
TRBJ2-1,TRBV4-1,13,ASSQEGTGTVEQF
TRBJ2-7,TRBV7-6,12,ASSLGLDGYEQY
TRBJ1-1,TRBV18,10,ASSPRTGEAF
TRBJ1-4,TRBV5-1,13,ASSAQGRTNEKLF
TRBJ2-7,TRBV2,12,ASSEGDRGYEQY
TRBJ1-1,TRBV9,11,ASSVRAADEAF
TRBJ2-3,TRBV27,14,ASSPTRRGRTDTQY
TRBJ2-3,TRBV4-2,15,ASSPTEAGGFTDTQY
TRBJ2-1,TRBV27,11,ASSPVRGNEQF
TRBJ1-6,TRBV7-9,10,ASSTQTSPLH
TRBJ1-2,TRBV6-1,13,ASSEASGDLYGYT
TRBJ1-5,TRBV30,13,AWSRQGVANQPQH
TRBJ1-2,TRBV11-2,12,ASSLAGADYGYT
TRBJ2-5,TRBV4-1,14,ASSQDGTSGSETQY
TRBJ2-3,TRBV28,13,ATDGAGGHRDTQY
TRBJ2-3,TRBV29-1,14,SVEQVSGPGADTQY
TRBJ2-7,TRBV10-2,12,ASSESWQGSEQY
TRBJ2-7,TRBV13,14,ASSPDPGTGGYEQY
TRBJ2-3,TRBV11-2,10,ASSFTSDTQY
TRBJ2-5,TRBV18,13,ASSRGTGTQETQY
TRBJ1-2,TRBV21-1,13,ASSKGGQGPVGYT